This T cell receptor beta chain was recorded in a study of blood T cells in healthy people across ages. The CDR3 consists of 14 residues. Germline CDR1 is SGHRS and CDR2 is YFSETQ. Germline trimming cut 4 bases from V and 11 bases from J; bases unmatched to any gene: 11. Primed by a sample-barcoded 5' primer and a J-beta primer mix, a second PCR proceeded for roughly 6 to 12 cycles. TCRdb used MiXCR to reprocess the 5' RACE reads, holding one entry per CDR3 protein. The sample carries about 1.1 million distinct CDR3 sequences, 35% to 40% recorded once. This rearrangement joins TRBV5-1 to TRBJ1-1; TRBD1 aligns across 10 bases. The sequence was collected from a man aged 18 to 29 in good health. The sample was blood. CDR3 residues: CASSATGGSGRAFF. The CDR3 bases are TGCGCCAGCAGCGCGACAGGGGGCTCGGGTCGGGCTTTCTTT.